Reported below is one TCR beta chain. This clonotype was counted a few times. Its antigen is unknown. No much larger clonotype is one base removed from it; base qualities were not supplied. Every donor was a healthy Caucasian. The twin cohort comprised three pairs of female monozygotic twins, all aged about 18 to 29 years. The RNA used for TCR libraries was isolated from peripheral blood mononuclear cells. This entry is derived from a study of identical twins (dated by TCRdb to the mid-2010s). Notes on the research overall: The study deep-sequenced TCR alpha and beta repertoires from monozygotic twins, unrelated adults of various ages and cord blood to test whether fetal clonotypes persist. Replicate twin experiments were performed at different times using different library preparation protocols to rule out contamination. Here is what the overall study found, with its caveats: Because the same donors could not be followed over many years, the conclusions relied on cross-sectional statistical analysis. Abundant cord blood beta clonotypes carried fewer insertions; young adult naive repertoires showed a weaker similar trend, while memory repertoires showed none. Out-of-frame TCR alpha sharing in monozygotic twins was systematically underestimated by recombination models, whereas sharing between unrelated individuals was in agreement with the recombination models. Out-of-frame TCR alpha sequences shared between twins showed an excess of low generation-probability sequences compared with coincidental sharing between unrelated individuals. Invariant T cells such as MAIT and iNKT could partly confound zero-insertion analyses, although diverse VJ usage argued against such confounding for most clonotypes. Excess twin sharing in beta out-of-frame sequences was weaker because fewer shared sequences lowered the signal-to-noise ratio.

Library creation used 5' RACE. The sequencer listed for this sample is Illumina HiSeq 2000. A universal primer binding site was introduced by template switching, and a unique molecular identifier was present in the final cDNA, enabling accurate counting of TCR cDNA molecules. Specific primers in the conserved constant-segment region were used to synthesize first-strand cDNA for the TCR alpha and beta chains. Each cDNA library was double barcoded, with a SMART-Mk sample barcode plus Illumina barcodes, to control for contamination. TruSeq adapter sequences and Illumina sample barcodes were added in two successive PCR steps. The Illumina HiSeq platform was used with custom primers to sequence TCR alpha and beta cDNA libraries. The published analysis was carried out like this. MiGEC processed the raw reads to extract unique molecular identifiers, while MiXCR was used to determine the CDR3 positions. For each individual, recombination models were inferred using an EM algorithm with the repgenHMM and IGoR tools. The analysis of shared clonotypes was done with the tcR package in R, with sharing normalized by the product of cloneset sizes. To study raw recombination without the effects of thymic and clonal selection, out-of-frame nonproductive sequences were analyzed. TCRdb ran its own pipeline on the public reads, namely fastp trimming at Q25 and MiXCR clone calling, and kept in-frame beta chains. Each CDR3 protein gets just one entry, which takes the most common genes and DNA from the rows behind it. In this record, the V and J calls reflect TCRdb's handling and not the investigators' own analysis. The sample table holds 600,000 to 850,000 distinct CDR3 sequences, of which 15% to 20% were seen once. The top ten hold around 13% of the sample.

The CDR3 runs 13 amino acids, cysteine and phenylalanine included. The DNA shown is the 39-base CDR3, in frame from base 1. The germline V gene (reference sequence) yields DFQATT for CDR1 and SNEGSKA for CDR2. V lost 1 base and J lost 5 bases; the stretch between them is 9 bases long. The same data also went into a second study, on T cells expressing NK-cell markers. The second study reports: TCR beta-chain repertoires were profiled in sorted CD3+CD56+NKG2C+, CD3+CD56+NKG2C- and CD3+CD56-NKG2C+ T-cell subsets from fewer than 10 donors. Seven of the eight sequenced donors were HCMV-seropositive and one was HCMV-seronegative. To restrict sorting to alphabetaTCR-expressing T cells, an anti-gammadeltaTCR antibody was added in several experiments. In over 5 donors, the dominant CD3+CD56+NKG2C+ clonotypes were among the top 10 CD8+ clonotypes and accounted for about 1.0-7.0% of CD8+ T cells. Those dominant clonotypes were again the most abundant among CD3+CD56-NKG2C+ cells in a few donors, at roughly 25-60.1%. Whether the expanded NKG2C-expressing T cell clones were specific for HCMV antigens remained unclear. Randomly selected healthy volunteers, three men and five women, were used as the eight sequenced donors. HCMV serostatus was determined by detecting HCMV-specific IgG in serum with a commercial ELISA kit. For roughly 6 donors, bulk peripheral blood T-cell repertoires were also sequenced from unsorted PBMC. MIGEC was used to demultiplex reads and group reads by UMI, and MiTCR was used to assemble and quantify clonotypes. To exclude erroneous sequences, only TCR cDNA sequences supported by at least two reads were retained. Downstream repertoire analysis used the tcR package, and clonotypes were matched across fractions by CDR3 nucleotide sequence plus V segment. VDJmatch was used to annotate antigen specificity against VDJdb, with one amino acid substitution allowed in CDR3.

The rearranged chain carries TRBV20-1 and TRBJ2-1; no confident D gene assignment can be made. The clonotype was recovered from a woman between 18 and 30 years old in good health. The material sequenced was PBMCs. The bases read TGCAGTGCTAGAGGTCAAACTGACAATGAGCAGTTCTTC. Its coded protein is CSARGQTDNEQFF.